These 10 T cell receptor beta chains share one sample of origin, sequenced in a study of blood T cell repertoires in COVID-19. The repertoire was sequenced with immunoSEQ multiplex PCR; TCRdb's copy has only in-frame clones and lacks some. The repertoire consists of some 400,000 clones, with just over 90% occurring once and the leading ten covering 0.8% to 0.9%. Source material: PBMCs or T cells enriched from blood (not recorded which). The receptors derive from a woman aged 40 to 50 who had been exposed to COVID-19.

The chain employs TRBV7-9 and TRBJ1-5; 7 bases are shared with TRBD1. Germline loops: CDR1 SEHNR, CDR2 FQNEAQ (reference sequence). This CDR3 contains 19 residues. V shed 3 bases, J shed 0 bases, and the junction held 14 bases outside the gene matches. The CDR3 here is CASSFKGDREIYSNQPQHF. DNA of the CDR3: TGTGCCAGCAGCTTTAAGGGAGACAGGGAGATCTATAGCAATCAGCCCCAGCATTTT.

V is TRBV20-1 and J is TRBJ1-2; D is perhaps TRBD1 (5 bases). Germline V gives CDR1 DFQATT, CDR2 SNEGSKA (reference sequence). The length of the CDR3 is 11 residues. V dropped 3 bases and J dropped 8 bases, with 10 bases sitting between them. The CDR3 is CSASPRAGYTF. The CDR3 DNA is TGCAGTGCTAGCCCCAGGGCAGGCTACACCTTC.

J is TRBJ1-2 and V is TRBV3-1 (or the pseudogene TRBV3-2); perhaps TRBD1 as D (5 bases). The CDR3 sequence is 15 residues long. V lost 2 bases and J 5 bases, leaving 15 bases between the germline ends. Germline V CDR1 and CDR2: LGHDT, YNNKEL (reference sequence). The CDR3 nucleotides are TGTGCCAGCAGCCAACGCCAGGGTGTTTGGTATGGCTACACCTTC. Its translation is CASSQRQGVWYGYTF.

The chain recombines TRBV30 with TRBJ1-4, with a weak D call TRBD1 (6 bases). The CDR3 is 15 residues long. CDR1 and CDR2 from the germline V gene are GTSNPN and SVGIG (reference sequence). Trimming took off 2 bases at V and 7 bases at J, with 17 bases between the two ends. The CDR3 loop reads CAWSPTRRGTEKLFF. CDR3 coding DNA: TGTGCCTGGAGTCCGACAAGAAGGGGGACTGAAAAACTGTTTTTT.

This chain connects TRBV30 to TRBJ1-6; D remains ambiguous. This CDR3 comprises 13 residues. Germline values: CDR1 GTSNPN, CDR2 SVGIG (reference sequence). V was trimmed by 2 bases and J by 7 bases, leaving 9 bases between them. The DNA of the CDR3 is TGTGCCTGGAGTTGGGCGGGAAATTCACCCCTCCACTTT. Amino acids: CAWSWAGNSPLHF.

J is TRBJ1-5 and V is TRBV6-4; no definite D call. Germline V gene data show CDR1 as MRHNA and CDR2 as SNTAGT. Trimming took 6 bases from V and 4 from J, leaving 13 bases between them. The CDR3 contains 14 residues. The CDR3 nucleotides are TGTGCCAGCAGGAATACTAGGGCTAATCAGCCCCAGCATTTT. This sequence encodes CASRNTRANQPQHF.

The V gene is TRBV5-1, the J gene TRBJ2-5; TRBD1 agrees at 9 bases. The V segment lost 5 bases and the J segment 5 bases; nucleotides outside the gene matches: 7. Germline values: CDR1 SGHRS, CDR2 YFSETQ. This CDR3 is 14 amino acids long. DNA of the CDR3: TGCGCCAGCAGGCCGACAGGGGGTAAGGAGACCCAGTACTTC. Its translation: CASRPTGGKETQYF.

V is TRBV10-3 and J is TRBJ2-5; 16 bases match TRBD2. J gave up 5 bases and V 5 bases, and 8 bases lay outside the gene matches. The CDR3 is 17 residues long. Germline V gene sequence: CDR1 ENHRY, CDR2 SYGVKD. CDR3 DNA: TGTGCCATCAGTCCCGGGACTAGCGGGGGGGCCTGGGAGACCCAGTACTTC. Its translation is CAISPGTSGGAWETQYF.

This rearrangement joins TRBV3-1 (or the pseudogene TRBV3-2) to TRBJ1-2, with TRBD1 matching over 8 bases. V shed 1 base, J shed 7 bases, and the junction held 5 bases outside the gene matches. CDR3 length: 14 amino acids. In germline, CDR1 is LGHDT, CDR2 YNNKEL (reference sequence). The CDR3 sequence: CASSQGGQGAGYTF. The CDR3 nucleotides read TGTGCCAGCAGCCAAGGGGGGCAGGGGGCTGGCTACACCTTC.

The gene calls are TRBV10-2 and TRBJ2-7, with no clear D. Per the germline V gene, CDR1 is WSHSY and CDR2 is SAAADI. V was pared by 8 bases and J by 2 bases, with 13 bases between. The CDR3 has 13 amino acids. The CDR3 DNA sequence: TGCGCCAGCCGTTCCCTTGGAGCCTACGAGCAGTACTTC. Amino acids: CASRSLGAYEQYF.